The rows below give T cell receptor beta chains drawn from one sample of a study of T cell repertoires in cytomegalovirus infection. Antigen specificity for these receptors is unknown. Each CDR3 protein gets one entry after TCRdb re-called the reads with MiXCR. The table has a few hundred thousand distinct CDR3 sequences, about 20% seen once. The source material was cultured PBMCs, sampled from culture after CMV antigen stimulation. The receptors shown here come from a human donor in good health (CMV status not recorded). Some clones in this sample may be carry-over from other donors' samples. Both conserved end residues are trimmed from each CDR3.

J: TRBJ1-1
V: TRBV12-3/TRBV12-4
CDR3: ASRPTGGNTEAF

J: TRBJ2-3
V: TRBV7-6
CDR3: ASSLFRADTQY

J: TRBJ2-5
V: TRBV7-2
CDR3: ASSLGGRVEGETQY

J: TRBJ1-5
V: TRBV12-3/TRBV12-4
CDR3: ASSFYQGLNQPQH

J: TRBJ2-4
V: TRBV20-1
CDR3: SARDSGRDIQY

J: TRBJ2-1
V: TRBV29-1
CDR3: SATGWAGSSYNEQF

J: TRBJ1-5
V: TRBV7-8
CDR3: ASSLASTLYSNQPQH

J: TRBJ1-2
V: TRBV6-2/TRBV6-3
CDR3: ASRYEGRNGYGYT

J: TRBJ2-3
V: TRBV7-2
CDR3: ASSALADSTDTQY

J: TRBJ2-1
V: TRBV20-1
CDR3: SARTRTSLNEQF

J: TRBJ2-3
V: TRBV18
CDR3: ASSPTSGRDTQY

J: TRBJ2-1
V: TRBV14
CDR3: ASSQGTSGNRNEQF

J: TRBJ1-2
V: TRBV20-1
CDR3: SAQGVSSNYGYT

J: TRBJ1-3
V: TRBV9
CDR3: ASSVAVSSGNTIY

J: TRBJ1-2
V: TRBV11-3
CDR3: ASSSQASSGGFAGYT

J: TRBJ2-3
V: TRBV6-5
CDR3: ASSRKSGRGTDTQY

J: TRBJ1-2
V: TRBV19
CDR3: ASSIVQGNYGYT

J: TRBJ2-1
V: TRBV29-1
CDR3: SGTSPRSSYNEQF

J: TRBJ2-7
V: TRBV12-3/TRBV12-4
CDR3: ASTRGGNEQY

J: TRBJ2-5
V: TRBV4-3
CDR3: ASSPKRNQETQY

J: TRBJ1-2
V: TRBV30
CDR3: AYQTLGSGYT

J: TRBJ2-5
V: TRBV5-1
CDR3: ASSTNRVEETQY

J: TRBJ1-2
V: TRBV7-8
CDR3: ASSLVSRTLGYGYT

J: TRBJ2-4
V: TRBV7-2
CDR3: ASSLGGAGAPANIQY

J: TRBJ2-7
V: TRBV28
CDR3: ASSSPGQGAGYEQY

J: TRBJ1-5
V: TRBV19
CDR3: ASEDRPGQPQH

J: TRBJ2-1
V: TRBV5-5
CDR3: ASSPTSTANEQF

J: TRBJ1-6
V: TRBV30
CDR3: AWSVESYSPLH

J: TRBJ2-6
V: TRBV20-1
CDR3: SARDLTGANVLT

J: TRBJ1-3
V: TRBV12-3/TRBV12-4
CDR3: ASSPRWGRDTIY

J: TRBJ2-7
V: TRBV30
CDR3: AWSVSTYEQY

J: TRBJ2-1
V: TRBV12-3/TRBV12-4
CDR3: ASTAGVRSSYNEQF

J: TRBJ1-5
V: TRBV20-1
CDR3: SASSMDIQPQH

J: TRBJ1-1
V: TRBV27
CDR3: ASSRSTGFTNTEAF

J: TRBJ1-2
V: TRBV7-9
CDR3: ASSFGHSVHYGYT

J: TRBJ2-2
V: TRBV5-1
CDR3: ASSFGTGETGELF

J: TRBJ2-3
V: TRBV25-1
CDR3: ASSGLAGGFATDTQY

J: TRBJ2-1
V: TRBV6-8
CDR3: ASSKTDSYNEQF

J: TRBJ2-1
V: TRBV29-1
CDR3: SVMGLAESSYNEQF

J: TRBJ1-1
V: TRBV2
CDR3: ASMRDRQPEAF

J: TRBJ1-1
V: TRBV7-9
CDR3: ASSLPDTVNTEAF

J: TRBJ2-1
V: TRBV24-1
CDR3: ATSDSLGSGTSGIYNEQF

J: TRBJ2-2
V: TRBV7-2
CDR3: ASTPRGAGAGELF

J: TRBJ2-3
V: TRBV27
CDR3: ASAIGAFRYTDTQY

J: TRBJ2-3
V: TRBV5-1
CDR3: ASSLDRGVLDTQY

J: TRBJ2-2
V: TRBV7-8
CDR3: ASSLDRGLAVNTGELF

J: TRBJ1-2
V: TRBV27
CDR3: ASRAGDYGYT

J: TRBJ2-5
V: TRBV7-9
CDR3: ASSQFQGPEETQY

J: TRBJ1-1
V: TRBV24-1
CDR3: ATRGTANTEAF

J: TRBJ1-6
V: TRBV2
CDR3: ASNRETENSPLH

J: TRBJ2-3
V: TRBV20-1
CDR3: SARDSRRLRTDTQY

J: TRBJ1-5
V: TRBV6-6
CDR3: ASSLYTRGGSNQPQH

J: TRBJ2-5
V: TRBV6-2/TRBV6-3
CDR3: ASRRSGKLQETQY

J: TRBJ2-1
V: TRBV7-9
CDR3: ASSLDGSGGPNEQF

J: TRBJ1-1
V: TRBV27
CDR3: ASSPGQGGMFTEAF

J: TRBJ1-1
V: TRBV6-2/TRBV6-3
CDR3: ASTVQGWTEAF

J: TRBJ2-3
V: TRBV7-2
CDR3: ASRRGVDTQY

J: TRBJ1-5
V: TRBV28
CDR3: ASMMIGGAFQPQH

J: TRBJ2-3
V: TRBV27
CDR3: ASSLTRTSGREGAQY